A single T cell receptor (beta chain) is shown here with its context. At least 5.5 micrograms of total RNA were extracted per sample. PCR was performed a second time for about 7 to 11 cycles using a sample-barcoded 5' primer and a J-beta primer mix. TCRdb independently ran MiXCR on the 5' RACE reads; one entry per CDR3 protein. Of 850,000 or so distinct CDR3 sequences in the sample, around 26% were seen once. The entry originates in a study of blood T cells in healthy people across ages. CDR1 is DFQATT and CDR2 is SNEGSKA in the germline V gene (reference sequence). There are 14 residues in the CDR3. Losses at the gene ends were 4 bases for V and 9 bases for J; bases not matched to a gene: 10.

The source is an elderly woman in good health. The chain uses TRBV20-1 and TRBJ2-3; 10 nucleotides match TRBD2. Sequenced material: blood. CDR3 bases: TGCAGTGCTAAAGGACTAGCGGCTTTGACGACGCAGTATTTT. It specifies CSAKGLAALTTQYF.